What follows is one TCR beta chain and its context. This sample was included in a study of blood T cell repertoires in COVID-19. Per the original data handling: For nucleated cells, counts were estimated from reference gene primer amplification. The assay was immunoSEQ multiplex PCR, and TCRdb's table has in-frame clones only and misses some. That table supplies the V and J calls and clone size; D and trimming were determined from the DNA. The sample yields roughly 410,000 clones, about 91% seen once. Germline V gene sequence: CDR1 SGHTA, CDR2 FQGNSA. Trimming removed 0 bases at V and 6 bases at J, with 15 bases between. This CDR3 has 15 amino acids.

This chain links TRBV7-2 with TRBJ2-7; no clear D. Sequenced: peripheral blood. This TCR was recovered from a woman between 35 and 50 years old with COVID-19, enrolled during active disease. The CDR3 DNA is TGTGCCAGCAGCTTAGCGTCGTTCGCCTGGAGCGAGCAGTACTTC. Translated, it gives CASSLASFAWSEQYF.